Detailed here is one T cell receptor (beta chain). The V end was cut by 4 bases, the J end by 3 bases, with 15 bases between. The CDR3 runs to 15 residues. Germline V CDR1 and CDR2: MNHNS, SASEGT. Peripheral blood came from all dose cohorts at three timepoints. These data belong to a study of OX40 agonist ivuxolimab in advanced cancers. Looking at the study overall: Participants, approximately 83% male, averaged approximately 56 years of age, ranging from about 23 to 85.

Profiled with immunoSEQ multiplex PCR; TCRdb holds only in-frame clones, not every one. The sample yields under 90,000 clones, about 93% seen once. This sample comprised CD4+ or CD8+ T cells sorted from blood, obtained in a trial of the OX40 agonist ivuxolimab. The V call is TRBV6-1, the J call TRBJ1-1; possible D gene TRBD1, 5 bases. This TCR was sampled from an adult with an advanced solid tumor such as melanoma, head and neck, liver or kidney cancer. DNA for the CDR3: TGTGCCAGCAGTGCTCCCGTGTTGGGGGACACTGAAGCTTTCTTT. It is translated as CASSAPVLGDTEAFF.